This T cell receptor (beta chain) was sequenced during a study of cytomegalovirus exposure and HLA in healthy donors. The PCR was carried out with 60 Vbeta primers and 13 Jbeta primers. Here immunoSEQ multiplex PCR was the method, and the copy in TCRdb shows in-frame clones only, minus some. Of about 160,000 clones in the sample, 80% to 90% were seen once. Sequencing was carried out using PBMCs. This sequence was found in a woman aged 30 to 39 in good health and CMV-seropositive.

The chain's CDR3 is CAWTVKSDYGYTF. The CDR3 DNA is TGTGCCTGGACGGTCAAATCCGACTATGGCTACACCTTC. The chain recombines TRBV30 with TRBJ1-2, with D uncertain. The CDR3 length is 13 residues. Germline assignment: CDR1 GTSNPN and CDR2 SVGIG (reference sequence). V dropped 4 bases and J dropped 3 bases, with 12 bases sitting between them.